This is a list of T cell receptor beta chains from one sample in a study of T cells in Graves' hyperthyroidism and ophthalmopathy. Using its own MiXCR run on the multiplex PCR reads, TCRdb lists one record per CDR3 protein. The table has about 570,000 distinct CDR3 sequences, around 13% seen once; the top ten hold about 14%. Sequencing input: blood. These receptors were taken from a woman in her forties with Graves' hyperthyroidism. CDR3s include the opening cysteine and the closing phenylalanine or tryptophan. The D gene is left open where the match is weak. Where a row states a size, it is once, few, many or the class of an expanded clone; other rows omit it.

V gene: TRBV7-2; D gene: -; clone size: -; J gene: TRBJ2-2; CDR3 protein: CASSLGGLTGELFF; CDR3 DNA: TGTGCCAGCAGCTTGGGGGGCTTGACCGGGGAGCTGTTTTTT
V gene: TRBV11-2; D gene: -; clone size: many; J gene: TRBJ2-5; CDR3 protein: CASSLPVQETQYF; CDR3 DNA: TGTGCCAGCAGCCTACCGGTCCAAGAGACCCAGTACTTC
V gene: TRBV28; D gene: -; clone size: many; J gene: TRBJ2-2; CDR3 protein: CASSFGGAGAGELFF; CDR3 DNA: TGTGCCAGCAGTTTCGGGGGCGCCGGGGCCGGGGAGCTGTTTTTT
V gene: TRBV19; D gene: -; clone size: few; J gene: TRBJ1-5; CDR3 protein: CASSKGSAPQHF; CDR3 DNA: TGTGCCAGTAGTAAGGGGAGTGCGCCCCAGCATTTT
V gene: TRBV7-2; D gene: TRBD2; clone size: many; J gene: TRBJ2-3; CDR3 protein: CASCGGLSPPPDTQYF; CDR3 DNA: TGTGCCAGCTGTGGGGGACTATCCCCTCCCCCAGATACGCAGTATTTT
V gene: TRBV5-6; D gene: TRBD2; clone size: -; J gene: TRBJ2-3; CDR3 protein: CASSLYPPGGPLNTQYF; CDR3 DNA: TGTGCCAGCAGCTTGTATCCACCGGGAGGGCCTTTGAATACGCAGTATTTT
V gene: TRBV4-1; D gene: -; clone size: -; J gene: TRBJ2-7; CDR3 protein: CASSQQTSAPEQYF; CDR3 DNA: TGCGCCAGCAGCCAACAGACGTCGGCCCCCGAGCAGTACTTC
V gene: TRBV10-3; D gene: TRBD2; clone size: -; J gene: TRBJ2-1; CDR3 protein: CAISESSGRNNEQFF; CDR3 DNA: TGTGCCATCAGTGAGTCCAGCGGGAGGAACAATGAGCAGTTCTTC
V gene: TRBV5-8; D gene: TRBD1; clone size: few; J gene: TRBJ1-3; CDR3 protein: CASSSRTGTGNTIYF; CDR3 DNA: TGTGCCAGCAGCTCTAGGACAGGGACTGGAAACACCATATATTTT
V gene: TRBV2; D gene: -; clone size: -; J gene: TRBJ1-3; CDR3 protein: CASSEQPRLSGNTIYF; CDR3 DNA: TGTGCCAGCAGTGAACAACCCAGGCTCTCTGGAAACACCATATATTTT
V gene: TRBV10-3; D gene: -; clone size: -; J gene: TRBJ1-1; CDR3 protein: CAISAFLNTEAFF; CDR3 DNA: TGTGCCATCAGTGCGTTTTTGAACACTGAAGCTTTCTTT
V gene: TRBV20-1; D gene: -; clone size: few; J gene: TRBJ1-2; CDR3 protein: CSAREAGEPPYGYTF; CDR3 DNA: TGCAGTGCTAGAGAAGCAGGCGAGCCCCCCTATGGCTACACCTTC
V gene: TRBV5-1; D gene: TRBD1; clone size: many; J gene: TRBJ2-7; CDR3 protein: CASSFRTGSYEQYF; CDR3 DNA: TGCGCCAGCAGCTTCCGGACAGGGAGCTACGAGCAGTACTTC
V gene: TRBV6-2/TRBV6-3; D gene: -; clone size: many; J gene: TRBJ2-7; CDR3 protein: CASNFKVAPTYEQYF; CDR3 DNA: TGTGCCAGCAATTTCAAGGTAGCGCCAACCTACGAGCAGTACTTC
V gene: TRBV2; D gene: -; clone size: many; J gene: TRBJ1-2; CDR3 protein: CASSVGVRVSYTF; CDR3 DNA: TGTGCCAGCAGTGTCGGGGTCCGGGTGAGCTACACCTTC
V gene: TRBV30; D gene: -; clone size: many; J gene: TRBJ1-2; CDR3 protein: CAWSGQRRLNYGYTF; CDR3 DNA: TGTGCCTGGAGTGGACAGAGGAGACTTAACTATGGCTACACCTTC
V gene: TRBV20-1; D gene: -; clone size: few; J gene: TRBJ2-2; CDR3 protein: CSAKNTGELFF; CDR3 DNA: TGCAGTGCCAAAAACACCGGGGAGCTGTTTTTT
V gene: TRBV28; D gene: -; clone size: many; J gene: TRBJ1-1; CDR3 protein: CASSVGARGAFF; CDR3 DNA: TGTGCCAGCAGTGTGGGGGCGAGGGGAGCTTTCTTT
V gene: TRBV19; D gene: -; clone size: -; J gene: TRBJ2-7; CDR3 protein: CASSPGNSYEQYF; CDR3 DNA: TGTGCCAGTAGCCCCGGGAACAGCTACGAGCAGTACTTC
V gene: TRBV12-3/TRBV12-4; D gene: -; clone size: many; J gene: TRBJ1-1; CDR3 protein: CASSLGGGGGTEAFF; CDR3 DNA: TGTGCCAGCAGTTTAGGTGGGGGCGGTGGGACTGAAGCTTTCTTT
V gene: TRBV6-1; D gene: -; clone size: once; J gene: TRBJ2-2; CDR3 protein: CASSPGGQTRLFF; CDR3 DNA: TGTGCCAGCAGTCCGGGAGGACAGACTAGGCTGTTTTTT
V gene: TRBV27; D gene: -; clone size: many; J gene: TRBJ2-2; CDR3 protein: CASSFSRKDTGELFF; CDR3 DNA: TGTGCCAGCAGTTTTAGTAGAAAGGACACCGGGGAGCTGTTTTTT
V gene: TRBV12-3/TRBV12-4; D gene: -; clone size: -; J gene: TRBJ1-6; CDR3 protein: CASSPASSGVNSPLHF; CDR3 DNA: TGTGCCAGCAGTCCCGCGTCGTCAGGGGTTAATTCACCCCTCCACTTT
V gene: TRBV19; D gene: -; clone size: -; J gene: TRBJ1-3; CDR3 protein: CASTSVSGSGNTIYF; CDR3 DNA: TGTGCCAGTACTTCAGTTTCGGGGTCTGGAAACACCATATATTTT
V gene: TRBV2; D gene: -; clone size: many; J gene: TRBJ1-1; CDR3 protein: CASSEPDQGPEAFF; CDR3 DNA: TGTGCCAGCAGTGAACCGGACCAAGGGCCTGAAGCTTTCTTT
V gene: TRBV5-5; D gene: TRBD2; clone size: once; J gene: TRBJ2-7; CDR3 protein: CASSLWTSGSIYEQYF; CDR3 DNA: TGTGCCAGCAGCCTCTGGACTAGCGGGAGTATTTACGAGCAGTACTTC
V gene: TRBV3-1; D gene: -; clone size: many; J gene: TRBJ2-1; CDR3 protein: CASTRTDDNEQFF; CDR3 DNA: TGTGCCAGCACCCGTACGGACGACAATGAGCAGTTCTTC
V gene: TRBV5-1; D gene: TRBD2; clone size: -; J gene: TRBJ2-1; CDR3 protein: CASSWTSGRLSYNEQFF; CDR3 DNA: TGCGCCAGCAGCTGGACTAGCGGGAGGCTTTCCTACAATGAGCAGTTCTTC
V gene: TRBV4-2; D gene: -; clone size: -; J gene: TRBJ2-3; CDR3 protein: CASRQARSATDTQYF; CDR3 DNA: TGTGCCAGCAGACAAGCCAGGAGTGCCACAGATACGCAGTATTTT
V gene: TRBV2; D gene: TRBD1; clone size: many; J gene: TRBJ1-2; CDR3 protein: CASSGQGYYGYTF; CDR3 DNA: TGTGCCAGCAGTGGACAGGGGTACTATGGCTACACCTTC
V gene: TRBV20-1; D gene: -; clone size: -; J gene: TRBJ1-5; CDR3 protein: CSAREDFNQPQHF; CDR3 DNA: TGCAGTGCTAGAGAGGACTTCAATCAGCCCCAGCATTTT
V gene: TRBV9; D gene: TRBD1; clone size: few; J gene: TRBJ1-6; CDR3 protein: CASSKQGVDYNSPLHF; CDR3 DNA: TGTGCCAGCAGCAAACAGGGGGTGGACTATAATTCACCCCTCCACTTT
V gene: TRBV2; D gene: TRBD1; clone size: many; J gene: TRBJ2-2; CDR3 protein: CASRTGGGGELFF; CDR3 DNA: TGTGCCAGCAGGACAGGGGGCGGCGGGGAGCTGTTTTTT
V gene: TRBV6-5; D gene: -; clone size: many; J gene: TRBJ2-7; CDR3 protein: CASSYRPRSSYEQYF; CDR3 DNA: TGTGCCAGCAGTTACCGACCCCGGAGCTCCTACGAGCAGTACTTC
V gene: TRBV20-1; D gene: -; clone size: few; J gene: TRBJ1-4; CDR3 protein: CSAPTATNEKLFF; CDR3 DNA: TGCAGTGCCCCGACTGCAACTAATGAAAAACTGTTTTTT
V gene: TRBV3-1; D gene: TRBD2; clone size: many; J gene: TRBJ2-3; CDR3 protein: CASSQDRSSGRNTDTQYF; CDR3 DNA: TGTGCCAGCAGCCAAGATCGGTCTAGCGGGAGGAACACAGATACGCAGTATTTT
V gene: TRBV20-1; D gene: TRBD2; clone size: many; J gene: TRBJ2-1; CDR3 protein: CSARIHGLAVGFYNEQFF; CDR3 DNA: TGCAGTGCTAGAATCCACGGACTAGCGGTTGGTTTCTACAATGAGCAGTTCTTC
V gene: TRBV30; D gene: -; clone size: many; J gene: TRBJ2-7; CDR3 protein: CAWSASAYEQYF; CDR3 DNA: TGTGCCTGGAGTGCCAGCGCCTACGAGCAGTACTTC
V gene: TRBV30; D gene: -; clone size: many; J gene: TRBJ1-5; CDR3 protein: CAWSLGDNQPQHF; CDR3 DNA: TGTGCCTGGAGTTTAGGGGATAATCAGCCCCAGCATTTT
V gene: TRBV29-1; D gene: TRBD2; clone size: few; J gene: TRBJ2-5; CDR3 protein: CSVDPGGQETQYF; CDR3 DNA: TGCAGCGTTGACCCGGGGGGCCAAGAGACCCAGTACTTC
V gene: TRBV5-5; D gene: TRBD1; clone size: -; J gene: TRBJ1-6; CDR3 protein: CASSPGGQGNNSPLHF; CDR3 DNA: TGTGCCAGCAGCCCCGGGGGACAGGGCAATAATTCACCCCTCCACTTT
V gene: TRBV3-1; D gene: TRBD2; clone size: many; J gene: TRBJ2-1; CDR3 protein: CASSHMLAGGPGTEQFF; CDR3 DNA: TGTGCCAGCAGCCATATGCTAGCGGGAGGGCCGGGAACTGAGCAGTTCTTC